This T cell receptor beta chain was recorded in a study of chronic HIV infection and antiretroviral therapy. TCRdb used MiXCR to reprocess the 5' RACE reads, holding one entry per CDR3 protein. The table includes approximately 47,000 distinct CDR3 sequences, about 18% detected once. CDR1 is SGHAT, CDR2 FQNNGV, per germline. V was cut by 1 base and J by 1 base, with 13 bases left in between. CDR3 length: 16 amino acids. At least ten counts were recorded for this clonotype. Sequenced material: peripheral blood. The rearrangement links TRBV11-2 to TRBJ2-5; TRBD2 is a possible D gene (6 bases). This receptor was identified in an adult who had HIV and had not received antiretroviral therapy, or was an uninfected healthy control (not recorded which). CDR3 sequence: CASSLGAGRIQETQYF. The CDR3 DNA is TGTGCCAGCAGCTTAGGTGCGGGAAGAATCCAAGAGACCCAGTACTTC.